The next 11 T cell receptor beta chains were all read from a single sample in a study of metastatic and nonmetastatic thyroid tumors. TCRdb re-called the PCR reads through MiXCR. The sample has roughly 53,000 clones, approximately 20% seen once; the top ten hold approximately 4%. There were no patients who had received any treatment before thyroid surgery. Sample: blood. All receptors derive from a female donor with papillary thyroid cancer or a benign thyroid nodule (not recorded which). Some clones in this sample may be carry-over from other donors' samples.

As regards this clone: At one end the junction does not follow the germline gene, possibly because of a read error. The V and J genes are TRBV9 and TRBJ2-7; TRBD1 or TRBD2 may be the D gene (5 bases each). This CDR3 has 12 amino acids. CDR1 SGDLS and CDR2 YYNGEE come from the germline V gene. The CDR3 nucleotides are TGTGCCAGCAGCGGGGACCGCTACGAGCCGTACTTC. This gives the protein CASSGDRYEPYF.

This clone was seen at least ten times. This rearrangement joins TRBV19 to TRBJ2-1, with 7 positions matching TRBD2. Trimming removed 9 bases from V and 4 bases from J; junction bases left unmatched: 9. The germline V gene has CDR1 LNHDA and CDR2 SQIVND (reference sequence). The CDR3 runs 14 residues. The CDR3 spells CASSSSGKYNEQFF. The CDR3, as DNA: TGTGCCAGCAGCTCTAGCGGCAAGTACAATGAGCAGTTCTTC.

This clone occurred many times. The chain carries TRBV28 and TRBJ1-3; D not certain. Germline-derived CDR1 and CDR2 are MDHEN and SYDVKM. CDR3 length: 13 amino acids. V dropped 1 base and J dropped 0 bases, with 1 base sitting between them. The CDR3 loop reads CASSLFSGNTIYF. The CDR3 DNA follows: TGTGCCAGCAGTTTATTCTCTGGAAACACCATATATTTT. The full variable domain, its missing parts supplied by reference TRBV28 and TRBJ1-3, is DVKVTQSSRYLVKRTGEKVFLECVQDMDHENMFWYRQDPGLGLRLIYFSYDVKMKEKGDIPEGYSVSREKKERFSLILESASTNQTSMYLCASSLFSGNTIYFGEGSWLTVV.

This clone was seen ten or more times. The CDR3 region has the DNA TGTGCCAGCAGCCCGAGGCACTCGGGGGAGCTGTTTTTT. This gives the protein CASSPRHSGELFF. This chain joins TRBV7-3 and TRBJ2-2; D is unresolved. The V gene lost 5 bases and the J gene lost 8 bases, with 12 bases spanning the gap. The CDR3 length is 13 residues. Germline assignment: CDR1 SGHTA and CDR2 FQGTGA. The whole variable domain, remainder taken from reference TRBV7-3 and TRBJ2-2, is GAGVSQTPSNKVTEKGKYVELRCDPISGHTALYWYRQSLGQGPEFLIYFQGTGAADDSGLPNDRFFAVRPEGSVSTLKIQRTERGDSAVYLCASSPRHSGELFFGEGSRLTVL.

This clone was picked up many times. The J gene is TRBJ2-1, the V gene TRBV18; D possibly uses TRBD1 or TRBD2 (6 bases each). Germline V gene sequence: CDR1 KGHSH, CDR2 LQKENI. V shed 3 bases and J shed 14 bases, with 11 bases lying between them. The CDR3 contains 11 residues. The CDR3 sequence is CASSPGGIKFF. The CDR3 DNA reads as TGTGCCAGCTCACCCGGGGGCATAAAGTTCTTC.

To note about this clone: A junction end diverges from the germline sequence, so it may reflect a read error. This chain joins TRBV7-3 and TRBJ2-5; perhaps TRBD1 as D (5 bases). CDR1 is SGHTA and CDR2 is FQGTGA in the germline V gene. The CDR3 runs to 15 residues. This CDR3 is CASSLVQVRQQTQYF. DNA for the CDR3: TGTGCCAGCAGCTTAGTACAGGTCCGCCAACAGACCCAGTACTTC.

This clone was counted many times. This chain uses TRBV28 with TRBJ2-1; the match to TRBD2 covers 9 bases. The ends lost 2 bases at V and 8 bases at J; junction bases unmatched: 7. This CDR3 region has 15 residues. Germline V CDR1 and CDR2: MDHEN, SYDVKM. DNA of the CDR3: TGTGCCAGCAGTTTAGGGCGGGAGGGCCAGGATGAGCAGTTCTTC. Its translation is CASSLGREGQDEQFF.

This clone was recorded many times. The chain couples TRBV18 to TRBJ1-1; 9 bases map to TRBD1. The J segment lost 3 bases and the V segment lost 5 bases, leaving 4 bases of the junction unmatched. The CDR3 has 14 amino acids. Germline-derived CDR1 and CDR2 are KGHSH and LQKENI. CDR3 residues: CASSGGQGYTEAFF. In DNA, the CDR3 is TGTGCCAGCTCAGGGGGACAGGGATACACTGAAGCTTTCTTT.

This clone was detected ten times or more. V gene TRBV27 combines with J gene TRBJ2-5; D might be TRBD1 (6 bases). Trimming removed 3 bases from V and 3 bases from J, with 8 bases in between. This CDR3 has 13 residues. Germline V lookup: CDR1 MNHEY, CDR2 SMNVEV (reference sequence). CDR3 coding DNA: TGTGCCAGCAGTTTGTCAGGGGAAGAGACCCAGTACTTC. It codes for CASSLSGEETQYF.

A few counts support this clone. J is TRBJ1-4 and V is TRBV6-1; a possible D gene is TRBD1 (5 bases). There are 18 residues in the CDR3. Trimming took off 3 bases at V and 0 bases at J, with 17 bases between the two ends. Per the germline V gene, CDR1 is MNHNS and CDR2 is SASEGT. CDR3 loop: CASSDLAGIKATNEKLFF. Written as DNA, the CDR3 is TGTGCCAGCAGTGATCTGGCAGGGATTAAGGCAACTAATGAAAAACTGTTTTTT.

The sample holds many counts of this clone. This chain joins TRBV7-9 and TRBJ1-4; D may be TRBD1 (6 bases). The CDR3 length is 16 residues. Germline V gene sequence: CDR1 SEHNR, CDR2 FQNEAQ (reference sequence). The V and J ends lost 0 bases and 8 bases respectively, with 16 bases between them. CDR3 sequence (DNA): TGTGCCAGCAGCTTAGCGCTGGGCAGGGGCAGCGAAAAACTGTTTTTT. Protein: CASSLALGRGSEKLFF.